This T cell receptor (beta chain) was sequenced during a study of cytomegalovirus exposure and HLA in healthy donors. General study results and limits: Later on, a genetic analysis was performed. It linked a missense variant in DCLRE1C with V- and J-gene trimming of TCR beta.

The PCR made use of 60 Vbeta and 13 Jbeta primers. TCRdb's table, derived via immunoSEQ multiplex PCR, lists solely in-frame clones and lacks some. Altogether over 150,000 clones are present, 82% being singletons, with the ten largest covering over 0.85%. Remarks on this clone: Its antigen is currently unknown.

V was clipped by 0 bases and J by 0 bases; unmatched bases: 7. The CDR3 runs 17 residues. From germline, CDR1 is GTSNPN and CDR2 SVGIG (reference sequence). This receptor was identified in a girl between 2 and 10 years old in good health and CMV-seropositive. V and J are TRBV30 and TRBJ1-3; the match to TRBD1 covers 8 bases. The sample taken for sequencing was PBMCs. CDR3 sequence reads: CAWSVGGQGGSGNTIYF. DNA for the CDR3: TGTGCCTGGAGTGTCGGAGGACAGGGAGGCTCTGGAAACACCATATATTTT.